The rows below give T cell receptor beta chains drawn from one sample of a study of cytomegalovirus exposure and HLA in healthy donors. Using immunoSEQ multiplex PCR, the repertoire was profiled, and TCRdb retains in-frame clones only, with some absent. In the table there are more than 95,000 clones, 75% to 85% of which are singletons. Sequencing was performed on PBMCs. Receptors originate from a man aged 35-49 years in good health and CMV-seronegative. The conserved cysteine and the conserved F or W are not part of the CDR3 here. The size of a clone is reported for some rows only, either as once, few or many, or as a class for expanded clones.

clone_size	v_call	j_call	cdr3_aa
-	TRBV6-1	TRBJ2-3	ASSAPGTGRDTQY
-	TRBV5-6	TRBJ1-2	ASSFTLGLAVYGYT
few	TRBV6-5	TRBJ1-1	ASSLQIMNTEAF
-	TRBV5-1	TRBJ1-6	ASSVGGTGGLSPLH
-	TRBV7-9	TRBJ1-1	ASSLGQGANTEAF
-	TRBV19	TRBJ1-2	ASYPTDRGYGYT
-	TRBV2	TRBJ1-4	ASTPTDSTNEKLF
-	TRBV30	TRBJ2-5	AWSTSLGRETQY
-	TRBV7-8	TRBJ1-2	ASSFSTRGAYGYT
-	TRBV5-1	TRBJ2-2	ASSFNPGGTGELF
once	TRBV7-2	TRBJ2-1	ASSLEQANEQF
-	TRBV19	-	ASTDSYEQY
-	TRBV9	TRBJ1-2	ASSSSDRGIYGYT
-	TRBV7-9	TRBJ2-2	ASSFNSGSTGELF
-	TRBV11-2	TRBJ1-4	ASSSRQDRSYEKLF
-	TRBV6-1	TRBJ1-1	ASSESRNTEAF
-	TRBV5-4	TRBJ1-1	ASSSRRQGLNTEAF
-	TRBV4-3	TRBJ1-2	ASSQGRLLGVLGGYT
-	TRBV7-2	TRBJ1-5	ASSIQGQPQH
-	TRBV6-1	TRBJ2-7	ASSSQAYYEQY
-	TRBV5-8	TRBJ1-4	ASTYAILRDEKLF
-	TRBV27	TRBJ2-7	ASSRTGGFYEQY
-	TRBV5-4	TRBJ2-5	ASSPQGSGQETQY
few	TRBV4-3	TRBJ2-1	ASSQDATYEQF
-	TRBV19	TRBJ1-2	ASSMERGSGYT
-	TRBV7-9	TRBJ1-2	ASSSPDSYGYT
-	TRBV19	TRBJ2-1	ASRDTGGPLTDEQF
-	TRBV5-8	TRBJ1-1	ASSLILDRENTEAF
-	TRBV7-2	TRBJ1-1	ASSLFVGRGTEAF
once	TRBV27	TRBJ1-3	ASKQLSGNTIY
-	TRBV6-1	TRBJ1-3	ASSEVGGSGNTIY
-	TRBV2	TRBJ1-3	ASLLEALSGNTIY
once	TRBV7-2	TRBJ2-7	ASSVIRPGGASEQY
once	TRBV5-4	TRBJ1-2	ASSLEGAEGYT